This T cell receptor beta chain was obtained from a study of T cell changes during pregnancy in multiple sclerosis. The table came from immunoSEQ multiplex PCR; TCRdb's copy has only in-frame clones and leaves some out. The sample lists about 60,000 clones; around 91% were seen once. This clone was observed once. The receptor was isolated from a female donor in good health, enrolled as a control in a pregnancy study. The sequencing used peripheral blood, collected in the third trimester of pregnancy.

In DNA, the CDR3 is TGCAGCGTGGCGGGGCGAGATACGCAGTATTTT. Encoded protein: CSVAGRDTQYF. The gene calls are TRBV29-1 and TRBJ2-3, with D perhaps matching TRBD2 (6 bases). The CDR3 extends over 11 amino acids. V was shortened by 6 bases and J by 5 bases, with 9 bases between the two germline ends. Germline V CDR1 and CDR2: SQVTM, ANQGSEA.